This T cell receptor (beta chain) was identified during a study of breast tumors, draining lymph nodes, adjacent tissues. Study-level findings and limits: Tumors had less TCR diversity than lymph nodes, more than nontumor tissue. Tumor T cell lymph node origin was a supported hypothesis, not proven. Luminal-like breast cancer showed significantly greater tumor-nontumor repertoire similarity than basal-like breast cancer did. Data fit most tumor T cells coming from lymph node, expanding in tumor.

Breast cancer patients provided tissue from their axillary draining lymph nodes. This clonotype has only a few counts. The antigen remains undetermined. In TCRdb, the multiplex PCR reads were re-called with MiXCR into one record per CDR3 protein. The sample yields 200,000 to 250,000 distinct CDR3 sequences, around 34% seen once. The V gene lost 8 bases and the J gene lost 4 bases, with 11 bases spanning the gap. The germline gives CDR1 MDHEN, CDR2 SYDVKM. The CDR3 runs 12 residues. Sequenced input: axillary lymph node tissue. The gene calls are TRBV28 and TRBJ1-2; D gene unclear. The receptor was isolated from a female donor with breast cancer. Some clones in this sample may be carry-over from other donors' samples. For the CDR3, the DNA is TGTGCCAGCCAGGATTCCGGCTATGGCTACACCTTC. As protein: CASQDSGYGYTF.